The 5 T cell receptor beta chains below all came from one sample that was sequenced in a study of blood T cells in healthy people across ages. Through a sample-barcoded 5' primer and a J-beta primer mix, a second PCR was run for 7 to 11 cycles. One entry per CDR3 protein, called by TCRdb with MiXCR from the 5' RACE reads. The repertoire holds fewer than 1,200,000 distinct CDR3 sequences, roughly a quarter seen once, with approximately 0.75% in the top ten. Separately, the same data were catalogued under a study of T cells of mothers and their children.

Sequenced material: blood. The origin of the receptors is a girl between 2 and 10 years old in good health.

This clonotype was seen ten or more times. The rearrangement links TRBV20-1 to TRBJ2-7; TRBD2 matches at 7 bases. V shed 4 bases, J shed 5 bases, and the junction held 14 bases outside the gene matches. The CDR3 contains 15 residues. Germline V gene sequence: CDR1 DFQATT, CDR2 SNEGSKA (reference sequence). CDR3 region: CSAIPSSGGFHEQYF. DNA for the CDR3: TGCAGTGCTATCCCGTCTAGCGGCGGTTTCCACGAGCAGTACTTC.

The table lists this clonotype with a few counts. This chain joins TRBV6-2 or TRBV6-3 and TRBJ1-4; D not resolved. V shed 5 bases and J shed 5 bases, with 15 bases lying between them. CDR3 length: 15 amino acids. Per the germline V gene, CDR1 is MNHEY and CDR2 is SVGEGT. The CDR3 loop reads CASSPHAGSNEKLFF. The CDR3, as DNA: TGTGCCAGCAGTCCACACGCGGGATCCAATGAAAAACTGTTTTTT.

The chain has TRBV6-6 and TRBJ1-1; D perhaps matches TRBD1 (6 bases). The CDR3 contains 14 residues. The ends were cut back, 8 bases at V and 5 bases at J, with 18 bases in the middle. The germline gives CDR1 MNHNY, CDR2 SVGAGI (reference sequence). Here the CDR3 reads CASVPTGGGTEAFF. The CDR3, as DNA: TGTGCCAGCGTTCCGACAGGTGGGGGTACTGAAGCTTTCTTT.

This rearrangement joins TRBV5-5 to TRBJ2-5, with TRBD2 as a possible D gene (5 bases). Deletions cut 5 bases from V and 5 bases from J, with 19 bases between. The CDR3 runs 15 residues. Per germline, CDR1 SGHKS and CDR2 YYEKEE (reference sequence). In DNA, the CDR3 is TGTGCCAGCAGTCCCGGATTTGAGGGTACGGAGACCCAGTACTTC. This codes for CASSPGFEGTETQYF.

About this clonotype: An end of the junction differs from the germline gene, which may be a read error. V usage is TRBV20-1 and J usage is TRBJ2-5; the match to TRBD2 covers 8 bases. Germline V lookup: CDR1 DFQATT, CDR2 SNEGSKA (reference sequence). This CDR3 is built from 15 residues. DNA for the CDR3: TGCGGTGCTAGAGGGCAGCGGGAGATCGTAGAGACCCAGTACTTC. Protein: CGARGQREIVETQYF.